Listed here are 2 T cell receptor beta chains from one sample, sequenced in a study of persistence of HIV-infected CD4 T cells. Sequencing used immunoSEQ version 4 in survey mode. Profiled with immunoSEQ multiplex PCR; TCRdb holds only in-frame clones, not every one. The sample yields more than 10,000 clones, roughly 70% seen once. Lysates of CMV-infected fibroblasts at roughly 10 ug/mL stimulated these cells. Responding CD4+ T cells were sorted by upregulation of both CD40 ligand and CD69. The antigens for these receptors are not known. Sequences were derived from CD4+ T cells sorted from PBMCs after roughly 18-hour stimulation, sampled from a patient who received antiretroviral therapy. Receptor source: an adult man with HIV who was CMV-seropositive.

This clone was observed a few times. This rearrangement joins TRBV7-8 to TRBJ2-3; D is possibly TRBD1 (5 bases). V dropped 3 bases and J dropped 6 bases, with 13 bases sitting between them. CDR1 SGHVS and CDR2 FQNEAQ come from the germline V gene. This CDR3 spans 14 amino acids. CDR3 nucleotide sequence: TGTGCCAGCAGCTTTCGCAGGGCATCGGATACGCAGTATTTT. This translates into CASSFRRASDTQYF.

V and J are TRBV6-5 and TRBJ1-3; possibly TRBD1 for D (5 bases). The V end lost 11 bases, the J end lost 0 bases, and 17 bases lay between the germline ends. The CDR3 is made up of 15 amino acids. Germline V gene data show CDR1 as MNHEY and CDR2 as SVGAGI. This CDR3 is CAVGGRFRSGNTIYF. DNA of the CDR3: TGTGCCGTGGGGGGACGGTTTCGCTCTGGAAACACCATATATTTT.